This T cell receptor (beta chain) was retrieved from a study of PD-1 blockade in mismatch repair-deficient tumors. Details on this clone: The antigen is unknown.

Stated time point: identical roughly eleven-day culture without peptide (control). Cells were stimulated roughly eleven days with each of over five ELISpot-reactive neoantigens. This table comes from immunoSEQ multiplex PCR, and its TCRdb copy is limited to in-frame clones, with some not included. The sample consists of some 15,000 clones, 65% to 90% of them appearing once. The V and J ends lost 0 bases and 6 bases respectively, with 9 bases between them. Looked up from germline, CDR1 is SEHNR and CDR2 is FQNEAQ (reference sequence). This CDR3 is 14 amino acids long. V is TRBV7-9 and J is TRBJ2-1; the D gene is possibly TRBD2 (6 bases). This specimen was cells cultured in vitro, taken from a patient treated with pembrolizumab. The clonotype was recovered from an adult with mismatch repair-deficient cancer. In DNA form, the CDR3 reads TGTGCCAGCAGCTTAGCGGGAGGAGGCAATGAGCAGTTCTTC. It is translated as CASSLAGGGNEQFF.